This TCR beta chain was identified in a study of blood T cell repertoires in COVID-19. Study background: PBMCs, B-cell-depleted T cells, or T cells provided the cDNA or gDNA that made up the material.

Only in-frame clones appear in the TCRdb table, and some are missing; sequencing was by immunoSEQ multiplex PCR. Here the sample spans about 8,800 clones, 84% being singletons. The TCR comes from a human donor in a cohort sampled during active COVID-19. The sequenced sample was peripheral blood.

The CDR3 sequence is CASSSGLAGVSSYEQYF. DNA for the CDR3: TGTGCCAGCAGCTCGGGACTAGCGGGGGTAAGCTCCTACGAGCAGTACTTC. J is TRBJ2-7 and V is TRBV11-3; TRBD2 matches at 14 bases. J gave up 0 bases and V 4 bases, and 5 bases lay outside the gene matches. Germline lookup yields CDR1 SGHNT and CDR2 YENEEA. The CDR3 contains 17 residues. The entire variable domain, with the rest obtained from reference TRBV11-3 and TRBJ2-7, is as follows: EAGVVQSPRYKIIEKKQPVAFWCNPISGHNTLYWYLQNLGQGPELLIRYENEEAVDDSQLPKDRFSAERLKGVDSTLKIQPAELGDSAVYLCASSSGLAGVSSYEQYFGPGTRLTVT.